These 18 T cell receptor beta chains came from one sample sequenced in a study of blood T cell repertoires in COVID-19. The protocol was immunoSEQ multiplex PCR, while the TCRdb copy is restricted to in-frame clones and leaves out a portion. The table has under 450,000 clones, roughly 86% seen once. Sequencing was performed on peripheral blood. The receptors shown here come from a human donor with acute or convalescent COVID-19. The donor label of this sample is uncertain.

V and J are TRBV11-2 and TRBJ1-1; D is unclear. The germline V gene encodes CDR1 SGHAT and CDR2 FQNNGV. V gave up 1 base and J gave up 1 base, with 4 bases separating them. The CDR3 has 13 residues. The CDR3 nucleotides are TGTGCCAGCAGCTTAGTATGGAACACTGAAGCTTTCTTT. It is translated as CASSLVWNTEAFF.

The J gene is TRBJ1-1, the V gene TRBV2; possibly TRBD1 for D (5 bases). Per the germline V gene, CDR1 is SNHLY and CDR2 is FYNNEI. V was clipped by 6 bases and J by 0 bases, with 8 bases between them. The length of the CDR3 is 13 residues. CDR3 sequence: CASRPDMNTEAFF. As DNA, the CDR3 is TGTGCCAGCAGGCCGGACATGAACACTGAAGCTTTCTTT.

The chain uses TRBV27 and TRBJ1-1; the match to TRBD1 covers 9 bases. With V trimmed by 4 bases and J by 6 bases, 6 bases remained unmatched. Germline V lookup: CDR1 MNHEY, CDR2 SMNVEV (reference sequence). The CDR3 loop spans 14 amino acids. CDR3 nucleotides: TGTGCCAGCAGTTCACAGGGGGCTGCGGCTGAAGCTTTCTTT. It is translated as CASSSQGAAAEAFF.

The chain couples TRBV2 to TRBJ1-1; 8 positions match TRBD1. Germline V CDR1 and CDR2: SNHLY, FYNNEI. This CDR3 is 16 amino acids long. V was pared by 4 bases and J by 0 bases, with 7 bases of the junction left unmatched. The CDR3 DNA reads TGTGCCAGCAGTGGATCGGACAGGGCCCTGAACACTGAAGCTTTCTTT. Its translation is CASSGSDRALNTEAFF.

As concerns this clone: One end of the junction varies from germline; a read error may be responsible. The gene calls are TRBV30 and TRBJ2-7; TRBD1 matches 8 bases. The CDR3 runs to 11 residues. The germline V gene encodes CDR1 GTSNPN and CDR2 SVGIG (reference sequence). This CDR3 is CAWSSWGTGHF. CDR3 DNA sequence: TGTGCCTGGAGTAGTTGGGGGACAGGCCACTTC.

This clone was seen only once. The chain uses TRBV30 and TRBJ1-1; TRBD1 matches 8 bases. Germline CDR1 and CDR2: GTSNPN and SVGIG (reference sequence). The CDR3 has 13 residues. With V trimmed by 4 bases and J by 3 bases, 4 bases remained unmatched. The DNA of the CDR3 is TGTGCCTGGACAGGACAGGGTTACACTGAAGCTTTCTTT. It specifies CAWTGQGYTEAFF. The variable domain in full, completed from reference TRBV30 and TRBJ1-1, reads SQTIHQWPATLVQPVGSPLSLECTVEGTSNPNLYWYRQAAGRGLQLLFYSVGIGQISSEVPQNLSASRPQDRQFILSSKKLLLSDSGFYLCAWTGQGYTEAFFGQGTRLTVV.

This chain uses TRBV30 with TRBJ2-7, with a weak D call TRBD2 (5 bases). This CDR3 contains 13 residues. V lost 0 bases to trimming and J lost 2 bases, with 8 bases between them. Germline V CDR1 and CDR2: GTSNPN, SVGIG (reference sequence). The CDR3 DNA reads TGTGCCTGGAGTGTAGTGGGAGCCTACGAGCAGTACTTC. Translation: CAWSVVGAYEQYF.

V and J are TRBV6-5 and TRBJ1-1; D call uncertain. This CDR3 is built from 13 residues. The ends were cut back, 5 bases at V and 1 base at J, with 8 bases in the middle. CDR1 is MNHEY, CDR2 SVGAGI, per germline. The CDR3 bases are TGTGCCAGCAGTCTACGGTGGAACACTGAAGCTTTCTTT. Translation: CASSLRWNTEAFF.

Concerning this clone itself: Other DNA sequences within the sample encode an identical CDR3. The CDR3 DNA sequence: TGTGCCAGCAGCAGGGGGCTGAACACTGAAGCTTTCTTT. Amino acids: CASSRGLNTEAFF. The chain carries TRBV6-2 or TRBV6-3 and TRBJ1-1, with 8 bases that match TRBD1. The CDR3 has 13 amino acids. V trimming: 6 bases; J trimming: 0 bases; junction bases outside the gene matches: 0. Germline V lookup: CDR1 MNHEY, CDR2 SVGEGT.

The V and J genes are TRBV7-9 and TRBJ1-1; TRBD1 matches 10 bases. CDR3 length: 17 amino acids. Per germline, CDR1 SEHNR and CDR2 FQNEAQ (reference sequence). Trimming removed 5 bases from V and 4 bases from J; junction bases left unmatched: 13. CDR3 bases: TGTGCCAGCAGCCGAGCCGTGACAGGGGGCGTTGGCACTGAAGCTTTCTTT. This encodes CASSRAVTGGVGTEAFF.

The rearrangement joins TRBV29-1 to TRBJ2-7, with 11 positions matching TRBD2. Germline V gene sequence: CDR1 SQVTM, CDR2 ANQGSEA. V was clipped by 4 bases and J by 6 bases; unmatched bases: 5. This CDR3 has 13 residues. Written as DNA, the CDR3 is TGCAGCGTTGCACTAGCGGGAGTATCCGAGCAGTACTTC. Translating gives CSVALAGVSEQYF.

V is TRBV7-8 and J is TRBJ2-5, with D maybe TRBD1 (5 bases). Germline V gene data show CDR1 as SGHVS and CDR2 as FQNEAQ. The CDR3 consists of 16 residues. The V end lost 1 base, the J end lost 5 bases, and 17 bases lay between the germline ends. The CDR3 nucleotides read TGTGCCAGCAGCTTAGGGGCGGCTAGGGGTGCGGAGACCCAGTACTTC. This translates into CASSLGAARGAETQYF.

The V call is TRBV30, the J call TRBJ1-1, with D uncertain. The CDR3 totals 14 residues. The V end was cut by 4 bases, the J end by 0 bases, with 12 bases between. CDR1 and CDR2 from the germline V gene are GTSNPN and SVGIG (reference sequence). The DNA of the CDR3 is TGTGCCTGGACTAAGACACTGATGAACACTGAAGCTTTCTTT. This translates into CAWTKTLMNTEAFF.

CDR3 nucleotide sequence: TGCAGTGCTAGTGGCCCCGGTGGGGGGGCCTTGGATCAGCCCCAGCATTTT. Translation gives CSASGPGGGALDQPQHF. This chain joins TRBV20-1 and TRBJ1-5, with D possibly matching TRBD1 (6 bases). V was trimmed by 3 bases and J by 5 bases, leaving 23 bases between them. This CDR3 is built from 17 residues. The germline V gene has CDR1 DFQATT and CDR2 SNEGSKA (reference sequence).

This clone appeared once. The chain carries TRBV6-6 and TRBJ1-1; a possible D gene is TRBD1 (5 bases). This CDR3 region has 10 residues. Trimming took 8 bases from V and 5 from J, leaving 6 bases between them. Germline V gene sequence: CDR1 MNHNY, CDR2 SVGAGI (reference sequence). In nucleotides, the CDR3 is TGTGCCAGCGGGGCGACTGAAGCTTTCTTT. This gives the protein CASGATEAFF.

This clone was observed a handful of times. The chain uses TRBV28 and TRBJ1-6; D is ambiguous. Germline V gives CDR1 MDHEN, CDR2 SYDVKM. The CDR3 length is 15 residues. Trimming pared 2 bases from V and 10 bases from J, leaving 15 bases between. The chain's CDR3 is CASSLLAREESPLHF. CDR3 nucleotides: TGTGCCAGCAGTTTACTGGCCCGAGAGGAATCACCCCTCCACTTT.

The chain uses TRBV5-1 and TRBJ2-7; TRBD2 agrees at 9 bases. Germline V lookup: CDR1 SGHRS, CDR2 YFSETQ. J lost 2 bases, V lost 0 bases, and 6 bases had no gene match. The CDR3 consists of 16 residues. The CDR3 DNA follows: TGCGCCAGCAGCTTGGGTGTGGCTAGCGGGGCCTACGAGCAGTACTTC. Residues: CASSLGVASGAYEQYF.

V usage is TRBV2 and J usage is TRBJ1-4; 7 bases align to TRBD1. In germline, CDR1 is SNHLY, CDR2 FYNNEI. This CDR3 is built from 15 residues. V gave up 6 bases and J gave up 5 bases; unmatched junction bases: 9. The CDR3 bases are TGTGCCAGCAGGACCAGACAGGGAACGAATGAAAAACTGTTTTTT. Translated, it gives CASRTRQGTNEKLFF.